The 26 T cell receptor beta chains below were found in one sample sequenced in a study of shared clonotypes between healthy human individuals. Only CD45RO-negative cells positively selected for CCR7 counted as naive CD8 cells, so terminally differentiated effector memory CD45RA+ cells were excluded. Produced via immunoSEQ multiplex PCR; TCRdb's table is partial and in-frame only. The sample holds some 2 million clones, approximately 95% seen once. The sample comprised naive CD8+ T cells sorted from blood. The receptor source for this set is a man younger than 30 in good health.

The chain employs TRBV6-5 and TRBJ2-7; 8 bases map to TRBD2. CDR3 length: 15 residues. V shed 5 bases, J shed 6 bases, and the junction held 12 bases outside the gene matches. Germline V gives CDR1 MNHEY, CDR2 SVGAGI. Written as DNA, the CDR3 is TGTGCCAGCAGTACCAGCGGGGGACTAGAGATCGAGCAGTACTTC. Translated, it gives CASSTSGGLEIEQYF.

This sequence joins TRBV11-3 and TRBJ2-7, with a possible D match to TRBD1 (6 bases). The CDR3 length is 14 residues. The V gene lost 3 bases and the J gene lost 3 bases, with 12 bases spanning the gap. Germline CDR1 is SGHNT and CDR2 is YENEEA. The CDR3 sequence: CASSLHRDNYEQYF. CDR3 bases: TGTGCCAGCAGCTTGCACAGGGACAACTACGAGCAGTACTTC. The full variable domain, completed using reference TRBV11-3 and TRBJ2-7, is EAGVVQSPRYKIIEKKQPVAFWCNPISGHNTLYWYLQNLGQGPELLIRYENEEAVDDSQLPKDRFSAERLKGVDSTLKIQPAELGDSAVYLCASSLHRDNYEQYFGPGTRLTVT.

The CDR3 loop is CASSQDGAGAGEDTQYF. DNA of the CDR3: TGCGCCAGCAGCCAAGATGGGGCGGGAGCGGGGGAAGATACGCAGTATTTT. The chain combines TRBV4-1 with TRBJ2-3; TRBD2 matches at 8 bases. Germline CDR1 reads MGHRA; CDR2 reads YSYEKL. V lost 0 bases and J lost 5; bases outside the gene matches: 10. The CDR3 totals 17 residues.

The chain links TRBV7-9 to TRBJ1-1, with unresolved D. Germline values: CDR1 SEHNR, CDR2 FQNEAQ (reference sequence). V lost 1 base and J 0 bases, leaving 6 bases between the germline ends. There are 14 residues in the CDR3. For the CDR3, the DNA is TGTGCCAGCAGCTTAGGGACGGTGAACACTGAAGCTTTCTTT. Translation: CASSLGTVNTEAFF.

Of note for this clone: Other DNA variants within this sample encode the same CDR3. V usage is TRBV6-5 and J usage is TRBJ2-2; D remains ambiguous. V lost 7 bases and J 6 bases, leaving 6 bases between the germline ends. CDR1 and CDR2 (germline): MNHEY, SVGAGI. The CDR3 loop spans 11 amino acids. The CDR3 region has the DNA TGTGCCAGCACTAGTTCCGGGGAGCTGTTTTTT. Protein sequence: CASTSSGELFF.

The rearrangement joins TRBV4-1 to TRBJ2-7, with 8 nucleotides matching TRBD1. The CDR3 is 16 residues long. Trimming cost V 4 bases and J 1 base; bases outside gene matches: 9. Per germline, CDR1 MGHRA and CDR2 YSYEKL. This CDR3 is CASSPSSRTGSYEQYF. In DNA, the CDR3 is TGCGCCAGCAGCCCTAGCTCTCGGACAGGGTCCTACGAGCAGTACTTC.

The chain employs TRBV6-5 and TRBJ2-1; TRBD2 matches at 13 bases. The J segment lost 10 bases and the V segment lost 5 bases, leaving 5 bases of the junction unmatched. CDR1 and CDR2 from the germline V gene are MNHEY and SVGAGI. This CDR3 spans 14 amino acids. This CDR3 reads CASSPLTSGREQFF. In nucleotides, the CDR3 is TGTGCCAGCAGTCCCCTGACTAGCGGGAGGGAGCAGTTCTTC.

This chain links TRBV7-9 with TRBJ2-1, with 11 bases identical to TRBD1. Trimming took 4 bases from V and 6 from J; bases not matched to a gene: 17. The germline V gene has CDR1 SEHNR and CDR2 FQNEAQ (reference sequence). CDR3 size: 19 residues. The CDR3 loop is CASSSPRPVGTGGSNEQFF. In DNA form, the CDR3 reads TGTGCCAGCAGCTCCCCAAGACCTGTCGGGACAGGGGGTTCCAATGAGCAGTTCTTC.

Concerning this clone itself: Other DNA sequences in the same sample also yield this CDR3. This chain uses TRBV6-5 with TRBJ2-7; no clear D. The CDR3 consists of 13 residues. The germline CDR1 and CDR2 sequences are MNHEY and SVGAGI. V was shortened by 5 bases and J by 1 base, with 9 bases between the two germline ends. The CDR3 DNA reads TGTGCCAGCAGTCCCACTGGGTCCTACGAGCAGTACTTC. Translation gives CASSPTGSYEQYF.

The V and J genes are TRBV6-5 and TRBJ1-2; weak D call: TRBD1 (5 bases). V was cut by 2 bases and J by 3 bases, with 7 bases left in between. CDR1 is MNHEY and CDR2 is SVGAGI in the germline V gene. The CDR3 sequence is 13 residues long. CDR3 residues: CASSYGGYYGYTF. CDR3 nucleotides: TGTGCCAGCAGTTACGGGGGTTACTATGGCTACACCTTC.

The genes are TRBV5-4 and TRBJ1-1; TRBD1 might be the D (6 bases). Trimming took 4 bases from V and 4 from J, leaving 11 bases between them. The CDR3 loop spans 13 amino acids. The germline V gene encodes CDR1 SGHNT and CDR2 YYREEE (reference sequence). Written as DNA, the CDR3 is TGTGCCAGCAGCATACAGGGATTCACTGAAGCTTTCTTT. It yields the protein CASSIQGFTEAFF.

The sample holds one count of this clone. V gene TRBV11-2 combines with J gene TRBJ2-5; D gene ambiguous. This CDR3 region has 15 residues. The germline V gene encodes CDR1 SGHAT and CDR2 FQNNGV. V lost 5 bases and J 2 bases, leaving 15 bases between the germline ends. The CDR3 region is CASSRTWDIQETQYF. CDR3 DNA: TGTGCCAGCAGCCGAACCTGGGATATACAAGAGACCCAGTACTTC.

V and J are TRBV7-9 and TRBJ2-1; TRBD1 agrees at 8 bases. Germline values: CDR1 SEHNR, CDR2 FQNEAQ (reference sequence). V trimming: 6 bases; J trimming: 4 bases; junction bases outside the gene matches: 11. This CDR3 is built from 16 residues. This CDR3 reads CASSSSGRGLYNEQFF. The CDR3 DNA sequence: TGTGCCAGCAGTTCCTCGGGCAGGGGGCTTTACAATGAGCAGTTCTTC.

The chain recombines TRBV5-6 with TRBJ2-1; D is undetermined. V was clipped by 0 bases and J by 10 bases, with 11 bases between them. Per germline, CDR1 SGHDT and CDR2 YYEEEE. The CDR3 runs 13 residues. CDR3 in DNA: TGTGCCAGCAGCTTGGGTTCTGTCGTGGAGCAGTTCTTC. Its translation: CASSLGSVVEQFF.

This clone has only one observation. This rearrangement joins TRBV4-1 to TRBJ1-1; no reliable D call. The CDR3 extends over 16 amino acids. The germline CDR1 and CDR2 sequences are MGHRA and YSYEKL. V was cut by 2 bases and J by 3 bases, with 16 bases left in between. The CDR3 is CASSQLYSGDHTEAFF. The CDR3, as DNA: TGCGCCAGCAGCCAACTCTACAGCGGGGATCACACTGAAGCTTTCTTT.

CDR3 nucleotide sequence: TGTGCCAGCAGTTTATCGGTTCAGGAGGGCACAGATACGCAGTATTTT. This encodes CASSLSVQEGTDTQYF. This chain connects TRBV27 to TRBJ2-3; the D gene is possibly TRBD2 (5 bases). V was shortened by 0 bases and J by 1 base, with 11 bases between the two germline ends. CDR3 size: 16 residues. The germline gives CDR1 MNHEY, CDR2 SMNVEV (reference sequence).

Of note for this clone: Different DNA sequences within this sample yield the same CDR3. J is TRBJ1-5 and V is TRBV15; no firm D call. The CDR3 contains 13 residues. Germline assignment: CDR1 LNHNV and CDR2 YYDKDF (reference sequence). Trimming took off 3 bases at V and 1 base at J, with 4 bases between the two ends. For the CDR3, the DNA is TGTGCCACCAGCAGGGAAAGCAATCAGCCCCAGCATTTT. It encodes CATSRESNQPQHF.

This sequence joins TRBV5-8 and TRBJ1-2, with D perhaps matching TRBD1 (6 bases). From germline, CDR1 is SGHTS and CDR2 YDEGEE. V was trimmed by 1 base and J by 1 base, leaving 14 bases between them. The CDR3 extends over 16 amino acids. The CDR3 region has the DNA TGTGCCAGCAGCTTGTTGTCAGGGGACTTTAACTATGGCTACACCTTC. Translation: CASSLLSGDFNYGYTF.

V gene TRBV9 combines with J gene TRBJ2-3; the D call may be TRBD1 or TRBD2 (5 bases each). Trimming shortened V by 0 bases and J by 5 bases, and 13 bases separated the two germline ends. The CDR3 runs 15 residues. Germline V lookup: CDR1 SGDLS, CDR2 YYNGEE. CDR3 protein: CASSVGDGPKDTQYF. DNA for the CDR3: TGTGCCAGCAGCGTAGGGGACGGTCCAAAAGATACGCAGTATTTT.

The gene calls are TRBV6-1 and TRBJ1-2; 7 positions match TRBD1. With 3 bases clipped from V and 6 bases from J, the junction kept 10 bases outside the gene matches. The CDR3 has 15 amino acids. The germline V gene encodes CDR1 MNHNS and CDR2 SASEGT. CDR3 in amino acids: CASSEWTTGRDGYTF. As DNA, the CDR3 is TGTGCCAGCAGTGAGTGGACGACAGGGCGGGATGGCTACACCTTC.

The chain is built from TRBV30 and TRBJ2-3, with D possibly matching TRBD1 (6 bases). CDR3 length: 14 residues. Germline CDR1 reads GTSNPN; CDR2 reads SVGIG (reference sequence). The germline V and J ends were trimmed by 0 bases and 2 bases, with 9 bases remaining between them. This CDR3 is CAWSVGDNTDTQYF. In nucleotides, the CDR3 is TGTGCCTGGAGTGTTGGGGACAACACAGATACGCAGTATTTT.

The gene calls are TRBV7-8 and TRBJ1-5; weak D call: TRBD1 (5 bases). Deletions cut 6 bases from V and 5 bases from J, with 14 bases between. Looked up from germline, CDR1 is SGHVS and CDR2 is FQNEAQ. CDR3 length: 14 amino acids. The CDR3 DNA reads TGTGCCAGCAGTCTGGGGGGGGAGGATCAGCCCCAGCATTTT. It translates to CASSLGGEDQPQHF.

This chain joins TRBV19 and TRBJ1-2; 10 bases agree with TRBD1. Unmatched junction bases numbered 5, after V lost 1 base and J lost 6 bases. The CDR3 spans 15 residues. CDR1 and CDR2 from the germline V gene are LNHDA and SQIVND (reference sequence). DNA for the CDR3: TGTGCCAGTAGTATAGGCCCGGGGACAGGGGATGGCTACACCTTC. Its translation: CASSIGPGTGDGYTF.

This sequence joins TRBV27 and TRBJ2-3; 14 bases align to TRBD2. J was trimmed by 6 bases and V by 5 bases; bases with no gene match: 4. The germline CDR1 and CDR2 sequences are MNHEY and SMNVEV (reference sequence). The CDR3 totals 15 residues. CDR3 loop: CASSPGTSGGDTQYF. CDR3 DNA sequence: TGTGCCAGCAGTCCAGGGACTAGCGGGGGTGATACGCAGTATTTT.

This chain joins TRBV27 and TRBJ1-2; 8 bases line up with TRBD1. V gave up 4 bases and J gave up 6 bases; unmatched junction bases: 16. The germline gives CDR1 MNHEY, CDR2 SMNVEV (reference sequence). The CDR3 has 17 residues. CDR3 loop: CASSWQGARRDVDGYTF. The CDR3 coding sequence is TGTGCCAGCAGTTGGCAGGGGGCTCGAAGGGATGTAGATGGCTACACCTTC.

The chain uses TRBV6-1 and TRBJ1-1; TRBD1 might be the D (5 bases). V lost 3 bases and J lost 3, with 11 bases in between. There are 14 residues in the CDR3. The germline V gene has CDR1 MNHNS and CDR2 SASEGT. The chain's CDR3 is CASSDYGAYTEAFF. The CDR3 DNA reads as TGTGCCAGCAGTGATTATGGGGCGTACACTGAAGCTTTCTTT.